This T cell receptor (beta chain) was observed in a study of immune cell composition in non-small cell lung cancer. Frozen unsorted single-cell suspensions supplied the genomic DNA. TCRdb's copy holds only in-frame clones and misses some; the assay was immunoSEQ multiplex PCR. The data contain 4,000 to 5,500 clones, roughly four fifths of them singletons. In regard to this clone: Its antigen is undetermined. At one of its ends the junction is not consistent with the germline gene, which may arise from a read error.

Study-level findings and limits: Lung squamous cell carcinoma tumours had significantly higher top 10 clone scores and productive clonality than lung adenocarcinoma. TIL tumour reactivity correlated with maximal tumour-associated clone frequency in adenocarcinoma. Tumour TCR-beta clonality showed no significant link to smoking pack-years.

Germline CDR1 SGHRS, CDR2 YFSETQ. The CDR3 covers 15 residues. The chain employs TRBV5-1 and TRBJ2-5; either TRBD1 or TRBD2 may supply D (6 bases each). The sequence derives from a human donor with non-small cell lung cancer. Input material: lung tumor tissue. This CDR3 is CASSSAWGAREAQYF. The CDR3 DNA reads as TGCGCCAGCAGCTCCGCTTGGGGGGCCCGAGAGGCCCAGTACTTC.